This entry describes one T cell receptor (beta chain). These data originate in a study of T cell responses to AZD1222 COVID-19 vaccine. Germline V gene data show CDR1 as SGHRS and CDR2 as YFSETQ. The length of the CDR3 is 13 residues. Trimming cost V 1 base and J 4 bases, with 8 bases left between them. Profiling relied on immunoSEQ multiplex PCR, and the TCRdb table lists in-frame clones only, not all of them. The table has more than 140,000 clones, approximately 89% seen once. The receptor was isolated from an adult in good health. The sample in question was peripheral blood, obtained on day 0 of MenACWY control vaccination. The rearrangement links TRBV5-1 to TRBJ1-2; D is ambiguous. This chain's CDR3 is CASSLTDVYGYTF. The CDR3 region has the DNA TGCGCCAGCAGCTTGACTGACGTCTATGGCTACACCTTC. The entire variable domain, with the rest obtained from reference TRBV5-1 and TRBJ1-2, is as follows: KAGVTQTPRYLIKTRGQQVTLSCSPISGHRSVSWYQQTPGQGLQFLFEYFSETQRNKGNFPGRFSGRQFSNSRSEMNVSTLELGDSALYLCASSLTDVYGYTFGSGTRLTVV.